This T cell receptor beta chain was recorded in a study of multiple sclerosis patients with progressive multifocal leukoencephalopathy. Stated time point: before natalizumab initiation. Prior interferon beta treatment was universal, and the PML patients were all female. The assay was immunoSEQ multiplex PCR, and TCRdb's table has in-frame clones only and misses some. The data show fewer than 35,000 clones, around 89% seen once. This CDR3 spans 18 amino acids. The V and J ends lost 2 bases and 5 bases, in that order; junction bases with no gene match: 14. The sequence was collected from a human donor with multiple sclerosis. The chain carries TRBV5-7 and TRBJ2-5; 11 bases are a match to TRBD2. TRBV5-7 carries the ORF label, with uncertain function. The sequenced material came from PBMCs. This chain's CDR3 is CASSFWRVAGGPGETQYF. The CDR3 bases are TGTGCCAGCAGCTTTTGGCGAGTAGCGGGAGGGCCGGGGGAGACCCAGTACTTC.